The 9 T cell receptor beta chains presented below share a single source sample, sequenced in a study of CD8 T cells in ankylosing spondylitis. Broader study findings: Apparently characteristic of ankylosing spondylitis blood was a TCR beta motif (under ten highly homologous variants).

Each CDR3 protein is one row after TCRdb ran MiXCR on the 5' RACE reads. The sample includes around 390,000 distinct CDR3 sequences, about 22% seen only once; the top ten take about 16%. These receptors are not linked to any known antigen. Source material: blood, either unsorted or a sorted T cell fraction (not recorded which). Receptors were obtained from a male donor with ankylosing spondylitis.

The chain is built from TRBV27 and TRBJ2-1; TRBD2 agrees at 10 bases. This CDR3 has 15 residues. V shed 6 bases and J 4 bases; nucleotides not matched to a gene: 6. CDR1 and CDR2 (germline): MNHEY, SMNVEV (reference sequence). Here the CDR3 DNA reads TGTGCCAGCAGCCAGCGGGAGGGTGGGTACAATGAGCAGTTCTTC. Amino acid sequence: CASSQREGGYNEQFF.

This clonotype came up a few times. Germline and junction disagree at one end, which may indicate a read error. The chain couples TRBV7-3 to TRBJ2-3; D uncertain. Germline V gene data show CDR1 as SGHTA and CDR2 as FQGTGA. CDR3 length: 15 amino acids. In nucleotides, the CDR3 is TGTGCCAGCAGCGTAACCGGCGGTACCACAGATACGCAGTATTTT. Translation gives CASSVTGGTTDTQYF.

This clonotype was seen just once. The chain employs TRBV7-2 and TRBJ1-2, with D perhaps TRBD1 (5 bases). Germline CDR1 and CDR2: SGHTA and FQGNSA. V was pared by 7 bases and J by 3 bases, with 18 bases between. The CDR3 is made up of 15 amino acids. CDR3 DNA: TGTGCCAGCACCCGATTAGTGGGGGGGTACTATGGCTACACCTTC. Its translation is CASTRLVGGYYGYTF.

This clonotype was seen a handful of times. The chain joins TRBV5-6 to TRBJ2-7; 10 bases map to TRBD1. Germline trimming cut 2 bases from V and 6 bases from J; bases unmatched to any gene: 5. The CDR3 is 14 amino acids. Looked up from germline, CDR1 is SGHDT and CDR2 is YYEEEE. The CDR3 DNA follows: TGTGCCAGCAGCTTCCTCCGGGACAGGGGCGAGCAGTACTTC. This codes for CASSFLRDRGEQYF.

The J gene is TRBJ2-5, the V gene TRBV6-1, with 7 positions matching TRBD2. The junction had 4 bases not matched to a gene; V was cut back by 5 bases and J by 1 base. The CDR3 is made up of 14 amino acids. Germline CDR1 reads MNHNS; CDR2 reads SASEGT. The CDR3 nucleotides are TGTGCCAGCAGTCCGCGGGGGACCCAAGAGACCCAGTACTTC. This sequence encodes CASSPRGTQETQYF.

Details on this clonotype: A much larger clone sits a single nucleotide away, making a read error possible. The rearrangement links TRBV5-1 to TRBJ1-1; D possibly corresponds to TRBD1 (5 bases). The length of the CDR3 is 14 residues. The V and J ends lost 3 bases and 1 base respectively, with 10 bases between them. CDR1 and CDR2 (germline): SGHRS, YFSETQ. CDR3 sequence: CASSSEGTNTEAFF. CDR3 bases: TGCGCCAGCAGCTCTGAGGGGACGAACACTGAAGCTTTCTTT.

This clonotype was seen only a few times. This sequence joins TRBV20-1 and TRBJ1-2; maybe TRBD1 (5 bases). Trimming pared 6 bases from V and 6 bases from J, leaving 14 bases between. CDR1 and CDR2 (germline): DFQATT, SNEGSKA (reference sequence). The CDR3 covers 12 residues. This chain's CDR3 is CSAPQAGDGYTF. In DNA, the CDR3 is TGCAGTGCCCCACAGGCGGGCGATGGCTACACCTTC.

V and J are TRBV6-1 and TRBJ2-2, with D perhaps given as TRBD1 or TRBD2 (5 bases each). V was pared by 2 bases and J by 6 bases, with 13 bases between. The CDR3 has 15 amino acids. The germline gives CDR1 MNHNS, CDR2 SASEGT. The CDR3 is CASSELRMGAGELFF. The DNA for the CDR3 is TGTGCCAGCAGTGAACTTAGAATGGGGGCCGGGGAGCTGTTTTTT.

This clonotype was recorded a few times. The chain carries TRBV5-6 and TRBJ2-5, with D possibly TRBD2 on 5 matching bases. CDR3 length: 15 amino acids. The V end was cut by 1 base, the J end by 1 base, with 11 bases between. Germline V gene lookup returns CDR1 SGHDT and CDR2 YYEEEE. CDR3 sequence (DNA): TGTGCCAGCAGCTTGCCCCTCGGGATCCAAGAGACCCAGTACTTC. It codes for CASSLPLGIQETQYF. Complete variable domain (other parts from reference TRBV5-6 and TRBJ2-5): DAGVTQSPTHLIKTRGQQVTLRCSPKSGHDTVSWYQQALGQGPQFIFQYYEEEERQRGNFPDRFSGHQFPNYSSELNVNALLLGDSALYLCASSLPLGIQETQYFGPGTRLLVL.